The 12 T cell receptor beta chains presented below share a single source sample, sequenced in a study of blood T cell repertoires in COVID-19. Data came from immunoSEQ multiplex PCR; TCRdb stores just in-frame clones and leaves some out. The sample has over 200,000 clones; 87% are singletons. What was sequenced was PBMCs or T cells enriched from blood (not recorded which). Receptor source: a man aged 25 to 45 who had recovered from COVID-19.

The rearrangement links TRBV4-1 to TRBJ1-1, with a tentative D call TRBD1 (6 bases). Between the trimmed V and J ends, which lost 4 bases and 1 base, there was a span of 13 bases. Germline CDR1 and CDR2: MGHRA and YSYEKL. The CDR3 length is 15 residues. Here the CDR3 reads CASSPRTGPNTEAFF. The CDR3 DNA reads TGCGCCAGCAGCCCCCGAACAGGGCCGAACACTGAAGCTTTCTTT.

The chain has TRBV11-1 and TRBJ1-3; D is unclear. V dropped 4 bases and J dropped 7 bases, with 11 bases sitting between them. This CDR3 has 13 residues. Germline CDR1 SGHAT, CDR2 FQDESV (reference sequence). CDR3 protein: CASSSGYENTIYF. In DNA, the CDR3 is TGTGCCAGCAGCTCGGGGTACGAGAACACCATATATTTT.

The chain has TRBV12-3 or TRBV12-4 and TRBJ1-1; D is uncertain. The ends were cut back, 1 base at V and 1 base at J, with 4 bases in the middle. This CDR3 is built from 13 residues. The CDR3 nucleotides read TGTGCCAGCAGTTTAGGAGGGAACACTGAAGCTTTCTTT. Protein product: CASSLGGNTEAFF.

V gene TRBV6-4 combines with J gene TRBJ1-5; 8 nucleotides match TRBD1. The CDR3 covers 15 residues. The V and J ends lost 11 bases and 7 bases, in that order; junction bases with no gene match: 16. Per the germline V gene, CDR1 is MRHNA and CDR2 is SNTAGT. For the CDR3, the DNA is TGTGCCTTCGAGGGGGACAGGTGGCCCAGCCAGCCCCAGCATTTT. It yields the protein CAFEGDRWPSQPQHF.

DNA for the CDR3: TGTGCCAGTAGTATATACGGACTAGCGGGGGGGAACACCGGGGAGCTGTTTTTT. This sequence encodes CASSIYGLAGGNTGELFF. This chain connects TRBV19 to TRBJ2-2, with 14 bases fitting TRBD2. The V gene's germline CDR1 is LNHDA and CDR2 SQIVND (reference sequence). Trimming cost V 2 bases and J 1 base; bases outside gene matches: 3. The CDR3 contains 18 residues. The full variable domain, with the rest looked up from reference TRBV19 and TRBJ2-2, is DGGITQSPKYLFRKEGQNVTLSCEQNLNHDAMYWYRQDPGQGLRLIYYSQIVNDFQKGDIAEGYSVSREKKESFPLTVTSAQKNPTAFYLCASSIYGLAGGNTGELFFGEGSRLTVL.

This chain connects TRBV29-1 to TRBJ1-2, with D possibly TRBD1 on 6 matching bases. The V gene's germline CDR1 is SQVTM and CDR2 ANQGSEA. V shed 3 bases and J shed 5 bases, with 13 bases lying between them. The CDR3 contains 13 residues. The CDR3 spells CSVEDSWAYGYTF. The CDR3 DNA reads as TGCAGCGTTGAGGACAGCTGGGCGTATGGCTACACCTTC.

Comment on this clone: This sample includes further DNA sequences coding for the same CDR3. The V and J genes are TRBV5-8 and TRBJ2-3; 10 bases map to TRBD2. Germline-derived CDR1 and CDR2 are SGHTS and YDEGEE. Trimming removed 4 bases from V and 2 bases from J; junction bases left unmatched: 7. The CDR3 runs 16 residues. The CDR3 region is CASSLGLAESTDTQYF. CDR3 in DNA: TGTGCCAGCAGCCTCGGACTAGCGGAGTCCACAGATACGCAGTATTTT.

V gene TRBV28 combines with J gene TRBJ2-1, with TRBD1 as a possible D gene (6 bases). Trimming stripped 7 bases from V and 5 bases from J, with 21 bases between. There are 16 residues in the CDR3. Germline V gene data show CDR1 as MDHEN and CDR2 as SYDVKM. The CDR3 DNA sequence: TGTGCCAGCAACCCAGGGGACGGATTTGGCAACAATGAGCAGTTCTTC. Its translation is CASNPGDGFGNNEQFF.

The chain links TRBV19 to TRBJ2-1, with D perhaps matching TRBD1 (6 bases). Trimming removed 6 bases at V and 0 bases at J, with 9 bases between. This CDR3 is 14 amino acids long. Germline CDR1 is LNHDA and CDR2 is SQIVND (reference sequence). CDR3: CASRQGFSYNEQFF. The CDR3 coding sequence is TGTGCCAGTAGACAGGGCTTCTCCTACAATGAGCAGTTCTTC.

CDR3 nucleotide sequence: TGCGCCAGCAGCCATTCTCCGGGACAGGGGGCGAGCCTCCGTTCACCCCTCCACTTT. This codes for CASSHSPGQGASLRSPLHF. The genes are TRBV4-1 and TRBJ1-6, with 12 bases aligning to TRBD1. The CDR3 loop spans 19 amino acids. The V and J ends lost 3 bases and 9 bases, in that order; junction bases with no gene match: 15. Looked up from germline, CDR1 is MGHRA and CDR2 is YSYEKL.

The chain carries TRBV7-2 and TRBJ2-2; unclear D gene. The length of the CDR3 is 14 residues. V was cut by 2 bases and J by 6 bases, with 10 bases left in between. Germline CDR1 is SGHTA and CDR2 is FQGNSA. CDR3 nucleotides: TGTGCCAGCAGCTTATTCTTAGGAGCCGGGGAGCTGTTTTTT. Its translation: CASSLFLGAGELFF.

In this sample, this clone turned up once. The rearrangement links TRBV5-1 to TRBJ2-1; D may be TRBD2 (6 bases). Germline V gene data show CDR1 as SGHRS and CDR2 as YFSETQ. Trimming took 3 bases from V and 8 from J, leaving 18 bases between them. The CDR3 contains 15 residues. DNA of the CDR3: TGCGCCAGCAGCTCGGGAGCAACCACTAAGGATGAGCAGTTCTTC. Protein sequence: CASSSGATTKDEQFF.